The next 28 T cell receptor beta chains were all read from a single sample in a study of shared clonotypes between healthy human individuals. TCRdb keeps only in-frame clones here, not all; method: immunoSEQ multiplex PCR. The table has hundreds of thousands of clones, roughly 78% seen once; the top ten hold around 1.8%. The material sequenced was memory CD4+ T cells sorted from blood. Subset noted: CD45RA-negative fraction. These receptors all stem from a woman in her twenties or thirties in good health.

This clone was found once. The rearrangement links TRBV2 to TRBJ2-7; TRBD1 is a possible D gene (6 bases). This CDR3 is built from 14 residues. Germline V gives CDR1 SNHLY, CDR2 FYNNEI. V was cut by 4 bases and J by 6 bases, with 16 bases left in between. CDR3 sequence: CASSGTGSLSEQYF. Written as DNA, the CDR3 is TGTGCCAGCAGTGGCACAGGGTCCTTGAGCGAGCAGTACTTC.

This clone was counted once. This chain joins TRBV5-1 and TRBJ2-7, with TRBD2 matching 8 bases. V lost 0 bases and J lost 6; bases outside the gene matches: 5. The CDR3 is 14 amino acids. The germline CDR1 and CDR2 sequences are SGHRS and YFSETQ. CDR3 residues: CASSLVRAGGEQYF. As DNA, the CDR3 is TGCGCCAGCAGCTTGGTCCGGGCGGGGGGCGAGCAGTACTTC.

This chain uses TRBV19 with TRBJ2-1; no definite D call. The CDR3 loop spans 16 amino acids. The germline CDR1 and CDR2 sequences are LNHDA and SQIVND (reference sequence). The ends were cut back, 1 base at V and 0 bases at J, with 10 bases in the middle. The CDR3 DNA reads as TGTGCCAGTAGTATAGGCTTCGACCGCTCCTACAATGAGCAGTTCTTC. It yields the protein CASSIGFDRSYNEQFF. The full variable domain, completed using reference TRBV19 and TRBJ2-1, is DGGITQSPKYLFRKEGQNVTLSCEQNLNHDAMYWYRQDPGQGLRLIYYSQIVNDFQKGDIAEGYSVSREKKESFPLTVTSAQKNPTAFYLCASSIGFDRSYNEQFFGPGTRLTVL.

This sequence joins TRBV6-5 and TRBJ1-2; 9 nucleotides agree with TRBD1. The germline V gene has CDR1 MNHEY and CDR2 SVGAGI. With V trimmed by 6 bases and J by 8 bases, 10 bases remained unmatched. This CDR3 has 14 residues. In DNA, the CDR3 is TGTGCCAGCAGGGGGACAGGGAAGATGGGAGGCTACACCTTC. Translating gives CASRGTGKMGGYTF.

The chain joins TRBV11-2 to TRBJ2-7; 9 nucleotides line up with TRBD2. Germline V CDR1 and CDR2: SGHAT, FQNNGV. The CDR3 length is 15 residues. Trimming took 1 base from V and 7 from J; bases not matched to a gene: 8. The CDR3 reads CASSLVAGGPLEQYF. The CDR3 DNA reads as TGTGCCAGCAGCTTAGTGGCGGGAGGGCCCCTGGAGCAGTACTTC.

On this clone: The junction differs from germline at one of its ends, possibly a read error. The CDR3 nucleotides read TGTGCCAGTCTTGGACTAGCGGGGCCCTCCAACGAGCAGTACTTC. As protein: CASLGLAGPSNEQYF. This chain connects TRBV6-1 to TRBJ2-7, with TRBD2 identical over 12 bases. Germline V lookup: CDR1 MNHNS, CDR2 SASEGT. CDR3 size: 15 residues.

In the case of this clone: It may be a read error: a sequence one base away is much more abundant. The rearrangement links TRBV18 to TRBJ2-3; D is uncertain. The CDR3 is 11 amino acids. The germline V and J ends were trimmed by 6 bases and 0 bases, with 1 base remaining between them. CDR1 and CDR2 (germline): KGHSH, LQKENI. The CDR3 nucleotides are TGTGCCAGCTCTAGCACAGATACGCAGTATTTT. Its translation is CASSSTDTQYF.

This clone has a single count. This chain links TRBV19 with TRBJ2-7, with 9 bases that match TRBD2. The length of the CDR3 is 15 residues. J lost 5 bases, V lost 1 base, and 6 bases had no gene match. Germline CDR1 and CDR2: LNHDA and SQIVND (reference sequence). The CDR3 loop is CASSIGGAGGNEQYF. The CDR3 DNA follows: TGTGCCAGTAGTATAGGCGGAGCGGGAGGTAACGAGCAGTACTTC.

The CDR3 protein is CASSFPPDRGPTNQPQHF. CDR3 coding DNA: TGTGCCAGCAGCTTTCCCCCTGACAGAGGCCCTACCAATCAGCCCCAGCATTTT. The chain carries TRBV21-1 and TRBJ1-5; the DNA was not compared with TRBD1, the D call given in the table. TRBV21-1 is tagged as a pseudogene. This CDR3 comprises 18 residues.

The chain employs TRBV6-5 and TRBJ2-5; tentatively, D is TRBD1 (5 bases). The V gene lost 6 bases and the J gene lost 7 bases, with 9 bases spanning the gap. The CDR3 totals 11 residues. Germline loops: CDR1 MNHEY, CDR2 SVGAGI. The DNA for the CDR3 is TGTGCCAGCAGCCCTGGGGCGACCCAGTACTTC. Its translation is CASSPGATQYF.

This clone was seen more than once but under ten times. The chain joins TRBV28 to TRBJ2-2, with TRBD2 matching 9 bases. Germline CDR1 MDHEN, CDR2 SYDVKM. The J segment lost 4 bases and the V segment lost 6 bases, leaving 6 bases of the junction unmatched. This CDR3 spans 15 amino acids. CDR3 sequence: CASRSLAGRTGELFF. CDR3 sequence (DNA): TGTGCCAGCAGGTCTCTAGCGGGACGCACCGGGGAGCTGTTTTTT.

This clone appeared many times. The chain links TRBV4-1 to TRBJ2-1, with 9 bases identical to TRBD2. The CDR3 has 19 residues. CDR1 is MGHRA and CDR2 is YSYEKL in the germline V gene. Unmatched junction bases numbered 13, after V lost 0 bases and J lost 4 bases. This CDR3 reads CASSQDPGLAGSQYNEQFF. CDR3 coding DNA: TGCGCCAGCAGCCAAGATCCCGGGCTAGCGGGGTCCCAATACAATGAGCAGTTCTTC.

This clone was recorded once. The rearrangement joins TRBV14 to TRBJ2-1; possibly TRBD1 or TRBD2 for D (5 bases each). Trimming took 1 base from V and 3 from J, leaving 13 bases between them. The CDR3 runs 16 residues. From germline, CDR1 is SGHDN and CDR2 FVKESK. Written as DNA, the CDR3 is TGTGCCAGCAGCCAAGGATTCGGGACCCTCTACAATGAGCAGTTCTTC. Protein: CASSQGFGTLYNEQFF.

This rearrangement joins TRBV28 to TRBJ1-5; the match to TRBD1 covers 10 bases. V shed 7 bases and J 6 bases; nucleotides not matched to a gene: 6. The CDR3 is 14 residues long. Germline assignment: CDR1 MDHEN and CDR2 SYDVKM. The CDR3 DNA reads as TGTGCCAGCATTAGACAGGGGGCAGGTCAGCCCCAGCATTTT. It codes for CASIRQGAGQPQHF.

This clone turned up a few times. The CDR3 loop reads CASSPAGPQTGELFF. The CDR3 DNA follows: TGTGCCAGCTCACCGGCAGGGCCTCAAACCGGGGAGCTGTTTTTT. V usage is TRBV18 and J usage is TRBJ2-2; weak D call: TRBD1 (5 bases). V was shortened by 3 bases and J by 5 bases, with 13 bases between the two germline ends. Germline V gene lookup returns CDR1 KGHSH and CDR2 LQKENI. The CDR3 extends over 15 amino acids.

V usage is TRBV11-1 and J usage is TRBJ2-1; the D gene is possibly TRBD2 (5 bases). V lost 3 bases and J lost 5, with 11 bases in between. Germline V lookup: CDR1 SGHAT, CDR2 FQDESV (reference sequence). This CDR3 comprises 14 residues. CDR3 protein: CASSLRAIDNEQFF. In nucleotides, the CDR3 is TGTGCCAGCAGCTTGCGGGCTATCGACAATGAGCAGTTCTTC.

The V and J genes are TRBV5-1 and TRBJ2-7; weak D call: TRBD1 (8 bases). CDR3 length: 15 residues. Trimming stripped 4 bases from V and 0 bases from J, with 14 bases between. Germline V gene lookup returns CDR1 SGHRS and CDR2 YFSETQ. DNA of the CDR3: TGCGCCAGCAGCACCAACAGGGGGGGCTCCTACGAGCAGTACTTC. Residues: CASSTNRGGSYEQYF.

The rearrangement links TRBV7-2 to TRBJ1-2; D may be TRBD1 (6 bases). V was clipped by 2 bases and J by 3 bases, with 10 bases between them. The CDR3 sequence is 14 residues long. Per germline, CDR1 SGHTA and CDR2 FQGNSA. The CDR3 region has the DNA TGTGCCAGCAGCTTACAGCGGACAGACTATGGCTACACCTTC. Amino acids: CASSLQRTDYGYTF.

This chain uses TRBV5-8 with TRBJ2-5; tentatively, D is TRBD1 or TRBD2 (5 bases each). Trimming removed 0 bases at V and 5 bases at J, with 14 bases between. There are 15 residues in the CDR3. Germline CDR1 SGHTS, CDR2 YDEGEE. This CDR3 is CASSLDFEGRETQYF. The CDR3 nucleotides are TGTGCCAGCAGCTTGGATTTCGAGGGGCGGGAGACCCAGTACTTC.

J is TRBJ2-7 and V is TRBV28; D is tentatively TRBD1 or TRBD2 (5 bases each). Germline assignment: CDR1 MDHEN and CDR2 SYDVKM. The V and J ends lost 8 bases and 3 bases respectively, with 17 bases between them. CDR3 size: 14 residues. CDR3 DNA: TGTGCCAGCGTGACCGGGACCACACTCTACGAGCAGTACTTC. Encoded protein: CASVTGTTLYEQYF. The full variable domain, its missing parts supplied by reference TRBV28 and TRBJ2-7, is DVKVTQSSRYLVKRTGEKVFLECVQDMDHENMFWYRQDPGLGLRLIYFSYDVKMKEKGDIPEGYSVSREKKERFSLILESASTNQTSMYLCASVTGTTLYEQYFGPGTRLTVT.

The CDR3 protein is CASSVAAGGGYTF. The CDR3 DNA reads TGCGCCAGCAGTGTGGCAGCCGGAGGTGGCTACACCTTC. The chain recombines TRBV5-1 with TRBJ1-2; no definite D call. The CDR3 has 13 amino acids. Germline values: CDR1 SGHRS, CDR2 YFSETQ. V lost 5 bases and J lost 7, with 15 bases in between.

V is TRBV7-2 and J is TRBJ2-1; 12 nucleotides match TRBD2. CDR3 length: 16 amino acids. The V segment lost 5 bases and the J segment 4 bases; nucleotides outside the gene matches: 6. CDR1 and CDR2 (germline): SGHTA, FQGNSA. The chain's CDR3 is CASSPGLAGLYNEQFF. The CDR3, as DNA: TGTGCCAGCAGCCCGGGACTAGCGGGCCTTTACAATGAGCAGTTCTTC.

This clone showed up many times. The chain combines TRBV19 with TRBJ2-1, with 12 bases that match TRBD2. The CDR3 length is 18 residues. Losses at the gene ends were 6 bases for V and 4 bases for J; bases not matched to a gene: 13. The germline V gene has CDR1 LNHDA and CDR2 SQIVND (reference sequence). CDR3 nucleotides: TGTGCCAGTAGCCAAGGACTAGCGGGACTTACACCTTACAATGAGCAGTTCTTC. This gives the protein CASSQGLAGLTPYNEQFF.

V is TRBV7-2 and J is TRBJ2-2, with a possible D match to TRBD2 (6 bases). The V gene's germline CDR1 is SGHTA and CDR2 FQGNSA. The CDR3 extends over 16 amino acids. V lost 6 bases and J lost 1, with 15 bases in between. The DNA for the CDR3 is TGTGCCAGCAGTGGGGGGAGCGCGGGGAACACCGGGGAGCTGTTTTTT. Protein product: CASSGGSAGNTGELFF. The whole variable domain, remainder taken from reference TRBV7-2 and TRBJ2-2, is GAGVSQSPSNKVTEKGKDVELRCDPISGHTALYWYRQSLGQGLEFLIYFQGNSAPDKSGLPSDRFSAERTGGSVSTLTIQRTQQEDSAVYLCASSGGSAGNTGELFFGEGSRLTVL.

This rearrangement joins TRBV5-5 to TRBJ2-2; 15 bases fit TRBD2. CDR1 and CDR2 (germline): SGHKS, YYEKEE (reference sequence). Trimming at V came to 4 bases and at J to 6 bases, leaving 7 bases not matched to a gene. This CDR3 contains 17 residues. The CDR3: CASSKGLAGGRPGELFF. The CDR3, as DNA: TGTGCCAGCAGCAAAGGACTAGCGGGAGGGCGACCCGGGGAGCTGTTTTTT.

The gene calls are TRBV6-1 and TRBJ2-4; D is ambiguous. Trimming took off 3 bases at V and 6 bases at J, with 15 bases between the two ends. Looked up from germline, CDR1 is MNHNS and CDR2 is SASEGT. The CDR3 has 15 amino acids. CDR3 region: CASSDRTSGINIQYF. Written as DNA, the CDR3 is TGTGCCAGCAGTGATCGGACGTCCGGAATAAACATTCAGTACTTC.

This clone was seen just once. The chain combines TRBV11-2 with TRBJ1-3, with D unclear. CDR1 is SGHAT and CDR2 is FQNNGV in the germline V gene. V lost 1 base and J 4 bases, leaving 11 bases between the germline ends. The CDR3 covers 15 residues. The CDR3 here is CASSLGLGGGNTIYF. CDR3 nucleotides: TGTGCCAGCAGCTTAGGCCTGGGAGGCGGAAACACCATATATTTT.

The V gene is TRBV19, the J gene TRBJ1-1; D is unresolved. CDR1 LNHDA and CDR2 SQIVND come from the germline V gene (reference sequence). Trimming cost V 5 bases and J 7 bases, with 8 bases left between them. The CDR3 runs 11 residues. Written as DNA, the CDR3 is TGTGCCAGTAGTCTGGCGGTTGAAGCTTTCTTT. Its translation: CASSLAVEAFF.